This T cell receptor beta chain is drawn from a study of blood T cell repertoires in COVID-19. Study information: From the United States, Italy and Spain came samples of acute and convalescent COVID-19. PBMCs, B-cell-depleted T cells, or T cells were the source of the cDNA or gDNA that made up the material.

Germline V lookup: CDR1 SGDLS, CDR2 YYNGEE. The CDR3 consists of 13 residues. V was trimmed by 3 bases and J by 1 base, leaving 6 bases between them. Source study methods: How many nucleated cells were present was estimated from reference gene primer amplification. The data were produced by immunoSEQ multiplex PCR, yet TCRdb's version contains in-frame clones alone and is incomplete. The DNA was the basis for D and trimming; V, J and clone size are from that table. Of roughly 90,000 clones listed, about 88% are singletons. This TCR derives from a man aged 35-49 years with acute or convalescent COVID-19. V gene TRBV9 combines with J gene TRBJ2-3; D is possibly TRBD1 (5 bases). Material for sequencing was peripheral blood. The CDR3 loop reads CASSEQGTDTQYF. CDR3 in DNA: TGTGCCAGCAGCGAACAGGGCACAGATACGCAGTATTTT.